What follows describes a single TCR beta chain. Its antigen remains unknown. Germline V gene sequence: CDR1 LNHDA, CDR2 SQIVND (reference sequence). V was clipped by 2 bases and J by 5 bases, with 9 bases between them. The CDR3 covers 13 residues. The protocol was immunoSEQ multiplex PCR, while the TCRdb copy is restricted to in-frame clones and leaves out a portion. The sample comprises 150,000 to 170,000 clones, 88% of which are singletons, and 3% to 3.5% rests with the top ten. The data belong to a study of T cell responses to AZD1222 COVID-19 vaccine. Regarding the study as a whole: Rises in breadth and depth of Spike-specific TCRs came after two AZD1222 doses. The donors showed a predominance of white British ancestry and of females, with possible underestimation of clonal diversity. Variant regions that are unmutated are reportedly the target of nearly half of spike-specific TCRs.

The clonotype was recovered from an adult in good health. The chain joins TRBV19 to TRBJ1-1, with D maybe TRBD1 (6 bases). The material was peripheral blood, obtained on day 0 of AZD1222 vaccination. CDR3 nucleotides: TGTGCCAGTAGTATAACAGGGAGGACTGAAGCTTTCTTT. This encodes CASSITGRTEAFF.